This T cell receptor (beta chain) was observed in a study of blood T cell repertoires in COVID-19. Overall study context: Sites in the United States, Italy and Spain provided acute and convalescent COVID-19 samples. PBMCs, B-cell-depleted T cells, or T cells were the source of the cDNA or gDNA that made up the material.

Under the authors' procedure: Estimation of nucleated cell counts was performed using reference gene primer amplification. Only in-frame clones appear in the TCRdb table, and some are missing; sequencing was by immunoSEQ multiplex PCR. That table is the source of V, J and clone size, and D and trimming were worked out from the DNA. The sample shows around 160,000 clones, more than 80% of them seen only once. The Seattle patients joined while their infection was active and were tracked longitudinally afterward. The CDR3 covers 15 residues. Germline CDR1 is ENHRY and CDR2 is SYGVKD. Trimming at V came to 4 bases and at J to 2 bases, leaving 3 bases not matched to a gene.

This clonotype was obtained from a young man with COVID-19, enrolled during active disease. The V call is TRBV10-3, the J call TRBJ2-7; TRBD2 aligns across 12 bases. Sequences were obtained from peripheral blood. The CDR3 nucleotides are TGTGCCATCAGTGCTCTAGCGGGAGGGCCCTACGAGCAGTACTTC. Protein product: CAISALAGGPYEQYF.